This T cell receptor beta chain stems from a study of technical replicates of blood from several donors. Produced via immunoSEQ multiplex PCR; TCRdb's table is partial and in-frame only. The data show some 70,000 clones, with 85% to 90% seen just once and about 4.6% held by the top ten. Trimming removed 6 bases from V and 8 bases from J; junction bases left unmatched: 8. Germline V gene data show CDR1 as MNHEY and CDR2 as SVGAGI. The CDR3 runs 14 residues. This clonotype originated in a human donor in good health. Some clones in this sample may be carry-over from other donors' samples. Sequencing was carried out using PBMCs. V and J are TRBV6-5 and TRBJ2-3, with TRBD2 matching over 10 bases. In DNA, the CDR3 is TGTGCCAGCAGGTCTAGCGGGGGTTGGGGTACGCAGTATTTT. This translates into CASRSSGGWGTQYF.